This T cell receptor (beta chain) came from a study of blood T cell repertoires in COVID-19. Original processing methods: Amplification of reference gene primers provided the estimated nucleated cell counts. Method: immunoSEQ multiplex PCR; TCRdb's copy keeps in-frame clones and lacks some. The D gene and trimming were derived from the DNA, and the V and J assignments and clone size from that table. The sample yields 100,000 to 150,000 clones, almost 70% seen once. There are 15 residues in the CDR3. V gave up 5 bases and J gave up 6 bases; unmatched junction bases: 9. The germline V gene has CDR1 SGHVS and CDR2 FQNEAQ. This clone was counted between two and nine times.

The specimen was peripheral blood. The chain uses TRBV7-8 and TRBJ1-1, with TRBD1 matching 10 bases. This TCR came from a woman in her seventies with acute or convalescent COVID-19. CDR3 region: CASSPALTGGPEAFF. The CDR3 bases are TGTGCCAGCAGCCCGGCCTTGACAGGGGGCCCTGAAGCTTTCTTT.